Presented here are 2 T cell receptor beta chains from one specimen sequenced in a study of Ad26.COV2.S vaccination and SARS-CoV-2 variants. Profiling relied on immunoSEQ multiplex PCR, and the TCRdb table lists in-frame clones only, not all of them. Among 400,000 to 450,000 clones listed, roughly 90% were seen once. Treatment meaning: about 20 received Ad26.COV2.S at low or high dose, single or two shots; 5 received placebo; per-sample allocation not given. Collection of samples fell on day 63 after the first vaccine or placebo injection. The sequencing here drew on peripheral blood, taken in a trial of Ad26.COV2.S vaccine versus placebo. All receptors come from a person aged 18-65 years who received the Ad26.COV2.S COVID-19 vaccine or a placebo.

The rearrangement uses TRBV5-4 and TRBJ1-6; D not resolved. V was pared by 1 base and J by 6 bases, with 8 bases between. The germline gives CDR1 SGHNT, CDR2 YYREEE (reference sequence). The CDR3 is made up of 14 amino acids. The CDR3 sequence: CASSLPWTNSPLHF. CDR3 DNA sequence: TGTGCCAGCAGCTTGCCTTGGACTAATTCACCCCTCCACTTT.

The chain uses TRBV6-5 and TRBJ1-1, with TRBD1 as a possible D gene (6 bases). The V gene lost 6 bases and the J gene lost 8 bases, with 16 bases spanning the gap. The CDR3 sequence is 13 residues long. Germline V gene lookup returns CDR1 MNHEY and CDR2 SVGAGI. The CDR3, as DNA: TGTGCCAGCAGCCCGGACAGAGACAGAGAAGCTTTCTTT. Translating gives CASSPDRDREAFF.